The present entry profiles one TCR beta chain with its context. The antigen is unknown. CDR1 and CDR2 (germline): MNHEY, SVGAGI. V lost 7 bases to trimming and J lost 4 bases, with 16 bases between them. This CDR3 has 15 residues. These data are taken from a study of shared clonotypes between healthy human individuals. Here immunoSEQ multiplex PCR was the method, and the copy in TCRdb shows in-frame clones only, minus some. The sample records approximately 2.3 million clones, over 85% being singletons. Overall study results and limits: Naive subsets typically showed greater estimated richness than memory subsets.

This receptor was identified in a man younger than 30 in good health. Some clones in this sample may be carry-over from other donors' samples. What was sequenced was naive CD4+ T cells from PBMCs. Subset in this sample: CD45RA+ positively selected. This sequence joins TRBV6-5 and TRBJ2-2, with D tentatively TRBD1 (7 bases). Here the CDR3 reads CASKRQGGGTGELFF. The CDR3 nucleotides read TGTGCCAGCAAAAGACAGGGAGGTGGCACCGGGGAGCTGTTTTTT.